One and the same sample provided the 24 T cell receptor beta chains below, sequenced in a study of sequential checkpoint blockade in melanoma. Assay used: immunoSEQ multiplex PCR; TCRdb lists only in-frame clones, some missing. The repertoire includes around 2,200 clones, 20% to 25% of them detected once, and 18% sits in the top ten. Specified treatment: randomized to nivolumab then ipilimumab (arm A) or the reverse (arm B). Here the sequenced sample was tumor tissue (inferred from file names), taken from a patient given nivolumab and ipilimumab in sequence. The receptor source for this set is a human donor with melanoma.

This clone was recorded a few times. This chain joins TRBV30 and TRBJ1-2; a weak D match, TRBD1 (5 bases). The CDR3 consists of 13 residues. Trimming took off 0 bases at V and 8 bases at J, with 13 bases between the two ends. Germline assignment: CDR1 GTSNPN and CDR2 SVGIG (reference sequence). CDR3 protein: CAWSVGGRRGYTF. CDR3 DNA sequence: TGTGCCTGGAGTGTCGGGGGTCGACGGGGCTACACCTTC.

The chain carries TRBV16 and TRBJ2-7; D possibly corresponds to TRBD2 (6 bases). The CDR3 has 15 residues. V was trimmed by 2 bases and J by 1 base, leaving 12 bases between them. Germline assignment: CDR1 KGHSY and CDR2 FQNENV. The CDR3 DNA reads TGTGCCAGCAGCCAACCGACGGGAGTATCCTACGAGCAGTACTTC. This sequence encodes CASSQPTGVSYEQYF. Drawing the rest from reference TRBV16 and TRBJ2-7, the complete variable domain is GEEVAQTPKHLVRGEGQKAKLYCAPIKGHSYVFWYQQVLKNEFKFLISFQNENVFDETGMPKERFSAKCLPNSPCSLEIQATKLEDSAVYFCASSQPTGVSYEQYFGPGTRLTVT.

This clone is labeled as large (0.1 to 1%). The chain couples TRBV6-8 to TRBJ1-4, with a possible D match to TRBD1 (6 bases). V was trimmed by 8 bases and J by 7 bases, leaving 26 bases between them. CDR1 is MNHGY, CDR2 SAAAGT, per germline. The CDR3 consists of 17 residues. This CDR3 reads CASGEGETGLVSEKLFF. The CDR3 bases are TGTGCCAGCGGAGAGGGGGAAACAGGCCTCGTTAGTGAAAAACTGTTTTTT.

The sample holds a few counts of this clone. One end of the junction fails to match germline, which may point to a read error. The rearrangement links TRBV19 to TRBJ2-7; TRBD1 matches at 8 bases. CDR3 length equals 13 residues. Germline V gives CDR1 LNHDA, CDR2 SQIVND (reference sequence). The CDR3 spells CASSPGGSHEQYF. Here the CDR3 DNA reads TGTGCCAGTAGCCCAGGGGGCTCCCACGAGCAGTACTTC. Complete variable domain (other parts from reference TRBV19 and TRBJ2-7): DGGITQSPKYLFRKEGQNVTLSCEQNLNHDAMYWYRQDPGQGLRLIYYSQIVNDFQKGDIAEGYSVSREKKESFPLTVTSAQKNPTAFYLCASSPGGSHEQYFGPGTRLTVT.

This clone was counted a few times. The gene calls are TRBV28 and TRBJ1-2; D gene uncertain. The CDR3 is 13 amino acids. Germline V gene data show CDR1 as MDHEN and CDR2 as SYDVKM. With 1 base removed from V and 5 bases from J, the gap between germline ends came to 8 bases. CDR3 protein: CASSLSLQYGYTF. The CDR3 region has the DNA TGTGCCAGCAGTTTATCTCTCCAGTATGGCTACACCTTC.

There are a few counts of this clone. The V and J genes are TRBV28 and TRBJ2-7; TRBD1 aligns across 7 bases. The germline CDR1 and CDR2 sequences are MDHEN and SYDVKM. Trimming at V came to 7 bases and at J to 5 bases, leaving 8 bases not matched to a gene. The CDR3 totals 13 residues. CDR3 protein: CASNLQGQHEQYF. DNA of the CDR3: TGTGCCAGCAACCTACAGGGGCAGCACGAGCAGTACTTC.

The chain carries TRBV9 and TRBJ2-5, with D tentatively TRBD2 (6 bases). Germline values: CDR1 SGDLS, CDR2 YYNGEE. Between the trimmed V and J ends, which lost 5 bases and 2 bases, there was a span of 7 bases. The CDR3 is made up of 12 amino acids. The CDR3 bases are TGTGCCAGCAGGGGGGGTCAAGAGACCCAGTACTTC. Its protein is CASRGGQETQYF.

V gene TRBV19 combines with J gene TRBJ2-2; 8 bases map to TRBD2. This CDR3 is 19 amino acids long. The germline V gene encodes CDR1 LNHDA and CDR2 SQIVND (reference sequence). V gave up 6 bases and J gave up 3 bases; unmatched junction bases: 18. The CDR3: CASRGAVVIAGWDTGELFF. As DNA, the CDR3 is TGTGCCAGTAGAGGGGCGGTGGTGATAGCGGGATGGGACACCGGGGAGCTGTTTTTT.

By share, this clone ranks as medium-sized. The V gene is TRBV11-3, the J gene TRBJ2-7, with D uncertain. The CDR3 sequence is 14 residues long. V lost 0 bases to trimming and J lost 4 bases, with 10 bases between them. Looked up from germline, CDR1 is SGHNT and CDR2 is YENEEA. CDR3 DNA sequence: TGTGCCAGCAGCTTAGATGAGGTTGGGTACGAGCAGTACTTC. Translated, it gives CASSLDEVGYEQYF.

This clone was picked up a small number of times. This chain connects TRBV5-1 to TRBJ1-1, with 7 positions matching TRBD1. This CDR3 has 14 residues. V trimming: 5 bases; J trimming: 1 base; junction bases outside the gene matches: 5. Germline CDR1 and CDR2: SGHRS and YFSETQ. CDR3 DNA: TGCGCCAGCAGGATGACAGGGAGGAACACTGAAGCTTTCTTT. It translates to CASRMTGRNTEAFF. The full variable domain, in which reference TRBV5-1 and TRBJ1-1 provide the parts outside the CDR3, is KAGVTQTPRYLIKTRGQQVTLSCSPISGHRSVSWYQQTPGQGLQFLFEYFSETQRNKGNFPGRFSGRQFSNSRSEMNVSTLELGDSALYLCASRMTGRNTEAFFGQGTRLTVV.

This chain connects TRBV19 to TRBJ1-5, with a weak D call TRBD1 (5 bases). The CDR3 covers 16 residues. With 5 bases removed from V and 0 bases from J, the gap between germline ends came to 14 bases. Germline V CDR1 and CDR2: LNHDA, SQIVND (reference sequence). For the CDR3, the DNA is TGTGCCAGTAGTCCGAGAGGGGCGAGTAGCAATCAGCCCCAGCATTTT. It translates to CASSPRGASSNQPQHF.

This clone was observed a handful of times. The chain is built from TRBV19 and TRBJ2-5, with D unclear. The CDR3 loop spans 13 amino acids. Trimming left V 5 bases short and J 5 bases short, with 12 bases between. Germline-derived CDR1 and CDR2 are LNHDA and SQIVND (reference sequence). The CDR3 DNA reads TGTGCCAGTAGTGATCAGGTCACGGAGACCCAGTACTTC. Its protein product is CASSDQVTETQYF.

The chain recombines TRBV9 with TRBJ2-5; 7 nucleotides agree with TRBD2. V dropped 3 bases and J dropped 1; count of bases not matched to a gene: 9. Per germline, CDR1 SGDLS and CDR2 YYNGEE. This CDR3 contains 16 residues. CDR3 residues: CASSAGGGLPQETQYF. Written as DNA, the CDR3 is TGTGCCAGCAGCGCGGGGGGAGGGCTCCCCCAAGAGACCCAGTACTTC.

The J gene is TRBJ2-7, the V gene TRBV19; a weak D match, TRBD2 (6 bases). CDR3 size: 15 residues. CDR1 and CDR2 from the germline V gene are LNHDA and SQIVND (reference sequence). V lost 1 base to trimming and J lost 2 bases, with 12 bases between them. CDR3 residues: CASSIAPSATYEQYF. The DNA for the CDR3 is TGTGCCAGTAGTATAGCACCTAGCGCTACCTACGAGCAGTACTTC.

The V and J genes are TRBV29-1 and TRBJ2-1; 8 nucleotides agree with TRBD2. The CDR3 is made up of 15 amino acids. The germline V gene has CDR1 SQVTM and CDR2 ANQGSEA. Trimming cost V 6 bases and J 0 bases; bases outside gene matches: 7. The CDR3 sequence: CSVSPGGSSYNEQFF. The DNA for the CDR3 is TGCAGCGTCAGCCCGGGAGGGAGCTCCTACAATGAGCAGTTCTTC.

This sequence joins TRBV5-1 and TRBJ2-3, with D perhaps TRBD2 (6 bases). This CDR3 has 15 amino acids. Germline-derived CDR1 and CDR2 are SGHRS and YFSETQ. V shed 5 bases and J shed 1 base, with 14 bases lying between them. CDR3 amino acids: CASRLGERGTDTQYF. CDR3 coding DNA: TGCGCCAGCAGACTCGGGGAGCGGGGCACAGATACGCAGTATTTT.

Sample share makes this clone medium-sized. The V and J genes are TRBV6-8 and TRBJ2-3; maybe TRBD2 (5 bases). V lost 9 bases, J lost 6 bases, and 13 bases lay in between. This CDR3 contains 12 residues. Germline assignment: CDR1 MNHGY and CDR2 SAAAGT. CDR3 protein: CASSLSGDTQYF. The CDR3 coding sequence is TGTGCCAGTTCACTCTCGGGGGATACGCAGTATTTT.

This chain uses TRBV4-1 with TRBJ1-4; 9 nucleotides agree with TRBD1. Trimming removed 4 bases from V and 2 bases from J; junction bases left unmatched: 14. This CDR3 comprises 19 residues. Germline V lookup: CDR1 MGHRA, CDR2 YSYEKL. This CDR3 reads CASSPTLDRGHRTNEKLFF. The CDR3 nucleotides read TGCGCCAGCAGCCCTACCCTGGACAGGGGCCATCGCACTAATGAAAAACTGTTTTTT.

The rearrangement uses TRBV28 and TRBJ1-1; the match to TRBD1 covers 8 bases. This CDR3 contains 15 residues. The germline V gene encodes CDR1 MDHEN and CDR2 SYDVKM. J lost 4 bases, V lost 5 bases, and 9 bases had no gene match. In nucleotides, the CDR3 is TGTGCCAGCAGTGTGCCCAGGGGGCGCGTCACTGAAGCTTTCTTT. Protein sequence: CASSVPRGRVTEAFF.

This sequence joins TRBV15 and TRBJ2-3; D possibly corresponds to TRBD2 (5 bases). CDR1 is LNHNV, CDR2 YYDKDF, per germline (reference sequence). The CDR3 length is 15 residues. V lost 5 bases and J lost 2, with 14 bases in between. The CDR3 nucleotides are TGTGCCACCAGCGCCCGGGATCTTCTCACAGATACGCAGTATTTT. Translated, it gives CATSARDLLTDTQYF. The whole variable domain, filled in from reference TRBV15 and TRBJ2-3, reads DAMVIQNPRYQVTQFGKPVTLSCSQTLNHNVMYWYQQKSSQAPKLLFHYYDKDFNNEADTPDNFQSRRPNTSFCFLDIRSPGLGDTAMYLCATSARDLLTDTQYFGPGTRLTVL.

By its share, this clone is medium-sized (0.01 to 0.1%). This chain joins TRBV11-3 and TRBJ2-2; 9 bases map to TRBD2. Trimming removed 3 bases from V and 3 bases from J; junction bases left unmatched: 2. Germline V lookup: CDR1 SGHNT, CDR2 YENEEA. This CDR3 is built from 15 residues. Written as DNA, the CDR3 is TGTGCCAGCAGCTTGGGCGGGAGGGACACCGGGGAGCTGTTTTTT. Amino acid sequence: CASSLGGRDTGELFF.

This rearrangement joins TRBV19 to TRBJ2-7; possible D gene TRBD2, 5 bases. The CDR3 is made up of 11 amino acids. Germline V lookup: CDR1 LNHDA, CDR2 SQIVND (reference sequence). Trimming shortened V by 6 bases and J by 4 bases, and 7 bases separated the two germline ends. The CDR3 sequence: CASRGGYEQYF. The CDR3 DNA follows: TGTGCCAGTAGAGGCGGGTACGAGCAGTACTTC.

The genes are TRBV6-8 and TRBJ1-5; possible D gene TRBD1, 6 bases. Trimming cost V 0 bases and J 7 bases, with 13 bases left between them. The germline V gene has CDR1 MNHGY and CDR2 SAAAGT. The CDR3 is 15 amino acids. The CDR3 loop reads CASSYSRGGGQPQHF. The CDR3, as DNA: TGTGCCAGCAGTTACTCGAGAGGGGGGGGACAGCCCCAGCATTTT.

This clone is termed large. This chain connects TRBV11-3 to TRBJ1-4; D is uncertain. The CDR3 spans 16 residues. Trimming cost V 5 bases and J 5 bases, with 18 bases left between them. From germline, CDR1 is SGHNT and CDR2 YENEEA. CDR3 amino acids: CASSPGIRTQNEKLFF. The CDR3, as DNA: TGTGCCAGCAGCCCCGGGATCAGGACTCAGAATGAAAAACTGTTTTTT.